What follows are 30 T cell receptor beta chains derived from one specimen sequenced in a study of CD8+CD57+ T cells in acquired aplastic anemia. According to the study, genomic DNA was the template for TCR beta VDJ and CDR3 profiling. TCRdb reprocessed the reads via MiXCR and lists one record per CDR3 protein. The table has about 190,000 distinct CDR3 sequences, around 59% seen once. The material sequenced was sorted CD4+, CD8+, or CD8+CD57+ T cells (not recorded which) from PBMCs. The source of these receptors is a human donor in good health, serving as a control.

V gene TRBV10-3 combines with J gene TRBJ2-3; weak D call: TRBD2 (7 bases). This CDR3 is built from 14 residues. CDR1 is ENHRY, CDR2 SYGVKD, per germline. Between the trimmed V and J ends, which lost 11 bases and 6 bases, there was a span of 21 bases. CDR3 protein: CASRGGGRVDTQYF. The CDR3 nucleotides read TGTGCCTCAAGGGGGGGGGGCAGGGTGGATACGCAGTATTTT.

Ten or more counts support this clonotype. This chain links TRBV20-1 with TRBJ1-6; D ambiguous. Germline V gene lookup returns CDR1 DFQATT and CDR2 SNEGSKA (reference sequence). This CDR3 has 12 amino acids. Trimming shortened V by 3 bases and J by 7 bases, and 7 bases separated the two germline ends. The CDR3 DNA is TGCAGTGCTAGGGCGAGCAATTCACCCCTCCACTTT. It specifies CSARASNSPLHF.

Ten or more counts support this clonotype. The rearrangement joins TRBV6-5 to TRBJ1-2; D gene uncertain. The V gene's germline CDR1 is MNHEY and CDR2 SVGAGI. The CDR3 loop spans 14 amino acids. Trimming cost V 5 bases and J 8 bases, with 18 bases left between them. The CDR3 protein is CASSPAGAAGGYTF. CDR3 nucleotides: TGTGCCAGCAGTCCTGCTGGCGCGGCGGGCGGCTACACCTTC.

As for this clonotype: This could be a read error, since a much larger clone is one nucleotide away. The V gene is TRBV19, the J gene TRBJ1-1, with TRBD1 as a possible D gene (5 bases). V lost 3 bases and J lost 2, with 13 bases in between. The CDR3 is 15 amino acids. The germline V gene has CDR1 LNHDA and CDR2 SQIVND (reference sequence). The CDR3 DNA is TGTGCCAGTAGTATTCAGGGAAACGTCAACACTGAAGCTTTCTTT. Translation: CASSIQGNVNTEAFF.

This clonotype showed up many times. The chain uses TRBV11-2 and TRBJ2-1; 12 bases align to TRBD1. From germline, CDR1 is SGHAT and CDR2 FQNNGV. The CDR3 loop spans 16 amino acids. V was clipped by 0 bases and J by 6 bases; unmatched bases: 3. CDR3 in amino acids: CASSLEGTGGPNEQFF. In DNA form, the CDR3 reads TGTGCCAGCAGCTTAGAAGGGACAGGGGGCCCCAATGAGCAGTTCTTC. The full variable domain, completed using reference TRBV11-2 and TRBJ2-1, is EAGVAQSPRYKIIEKRQSVAFWCNPISGHATLYWYQQILGQGPKLLIQFQNNGVVDDSQLPKDRFSAERLKGVDSTLKIQPAKLEDSAVYLCASSLEGTGGPNEQFFGPGTRLTVL.

This clonotype showed up just a few times. As the CDR3 is not closed by the conserved phenylalanine or tryptophan, this likely results from a read error. CDR3 coding DNA: TGTGCCAGCAGTGTACCCGGGGACACTGAAGCTTTCCTT. It translates to CASSVPGDTEAFL. J is TRBJ1-1 and V is TRBV9; no firm D call. The CDR3 has 13 residues. In germline, CDR1 is SGDLS, CDR2 YYNGEE. V was clipped by 5 bases and J by 3 bases, with 11 bases between them.

This chain uses TRBV19 with TRBJ2-6; no definite D call. Per germline, CDR1 LNHDA and CDR2 SQIVND (reference sequence). The V end lost 4 bases, the J end lost 1 base, and 5 bases lay between the germline ends. The CDR3 runs to 14 residues. This CDR3 is CASSTYSGANVLTF. The CDR3 nucleotides read TGTGCCAGTAGTACGTATTCTGGGGCCAACGTCCTGACTTTC.

This clonotype has a count of ten or more. The chain recombines TRBV7-9 with TRBJ2-7; TRBD2 matches at 10 bases. There are 14 residues in the CDR3. CDR1 and CDR2 (germline): SEHNR, FQNEAQ (reference sequence). V shed 2 bases, J shed 5 bases, and the junction held 3 bases outside the gene matches. CDR3 in DNA: TGTGCCAGCAGCTTACTAGCGGGGGTACACGAGCAGTACTTC. Its protein product is CASSLLAGVHEQYF.

Only one count was recorded for this clonotype. The chain joins TRBV4-1 to TRBJ1-1; a possible D gene is TRBD1 (6 bases). V gave up 3 bases and J gave up 0 bases, with 11 bases separating them. Looked up from germline, CDR1 is MGHRA and CDR2 is YSYEKL. The CDR3 sequence is 15 residues long. CDR3 amino acids: CASSQAGQMNTEAFF. CDR3 coding DNA: TGCGCCAGCAGCCAGGCAGGACAGATGAACACTGAAGCTTTCTTT.

This clonotype was recorded only once. V and J are TRBV9 and TRBJ1-2; TRBD1 is a possible D gene (5 bases). The CDR3 spans 16 residues. Trimming left V 0 bases short and J 2 bases short, with 14 bases between. From germline, CDR1 is SGDLS and CDR2 YYNGEE. CDR3 sequence (DNA): TGTGCCAGCAGCGTAGAGAGCGCGGGACGGAACTATGGCTACACCTTC. Encoded protein: CASSVESAGRNYGYTF.

The chain couples TRBV7-8 to TRBJ2-7, with a tentative D call TRBD1 (6 bases). The CDR3 runs to 15 residues. With 5 bases removed from V and 4 bases from J, the gap between germline ends came to 18 bases. The germline gives CDR1 SGHVS, CDR2 FQNEAQ. The CDR3, as DNA: TGTGCCAGCAGCCGCGACCGGGACAAACCTTACGAGCAGTACTTC. It specifies CASSRDRDKPYEQYF. Looking up the rest from reference TRBV7-8 and TRBJ2-7 gives the full variable domain: GAGVSQSPRYKVAKRGQDVALRCDPISGHVSLFWYQQALGQGPEFLTYFQNEAQLDKSGLPSDRFFAERPEGSVSTLKIQRTQQEDSAVYLCASSRDRDKPYEQYFGPGTRLTVT.

This clonotype was observed a handful of times. The V and J genes are TRBV20-1 and TRBJ1-2; 10 bases agree with TRBD1. With V trimmed by 2 bases and J by 4 bases, 4 bases remained unmatched. Germline CDR1 and CDR2: DFQATT and SNEGSKA (reference sequence). The CDR3 is 14 amino acids. The CDR3 DNA follows: TGCAGTGCTAGACCTTGGACAGGGGGCTATGGCTACACCTTC. Residues: CSARPWTGGYGYTF.

The chain carries TRBV12-3 or TRBV12-4 and TRBJ1-3, with D perhaps TRBD1 (6 bases). The CDR3 totals 13 residues. The V and J ends lost 4 bases and 4 bases respectively, with 8 bases between them. In nucleotides, the CDR3 is TGTGCCAGCAGTTGGGGGCTCGGAAACACCATATATTTT. This sequence encodes CASSWGLGNTIYF.

The chain employs TRBV10-3 and TRBJ2-7; D is perhaps TRBD1 (6 bases). Deletions cut 0 bases from V and 3 bases from J, with 9 bases between. In germline, CDR1 is ENHRY, CDR2 SYGVKD. The CDR3 has 14 amino acids. The CDR3 protein is CAISESLGGYEQYF. CDR3 DNA: TGTGCCATCAGTGAGTCGTTAGGGGGCTACGAGCAGTACTTC.

This clonotype occurred many times. The chain employs TRBV12-3 or TRBV12-4 and TRBJ1-1; 7 nucleotides align to TRBD1. This CDR3 spans 14 amino acids. With V trimmed by 2 bases and J by 6 bases, 6 bases remained unmatched. For the CDR3, the DNA is TGTGCCAGCAGTTTAACCAGGGGGGTGGCTGAAGCTTTCTTT. Residues: CASSLTRGVAEAFF.

This clonotype was recorded at least ten times. J is TRBJ1-5 and V is TRBV29-1, with D perhaps TRBD1 (6 bases). This CDR3 has 12 residues. Germline assignment: CDR1 SQVTM and CDR2 ANQGSEA. V was trimmed by 5 bases and J by 4 bases, leaving 9 bases between them. The DNA for the CDR3 is TGCAGCGTTTCAGGGGTGAATCAGCCCCAGCATTTT. Its protein is CSVSGVNQPQHF.

This clonotype has ten or more counts. CDR3 sequence (DNA): TGCAGTGCCGAGAACAGGGAGAGGAACACTGAAGCTTTCTTT. This translates into CSAENRERNTEAFF. The chain has TRBV20-1 and TRBJ1-1; possibly TRBD1 for D (6 bases). The germline V and J ends were trimmed by 6 bases and 1 base, with 15 bases remaining between them. Looked up from germline, CDR1 is DFQATT and CDR2 is SNEGSKA (reference sequence). The CDR3 spans 14 residues.

The sample holds many counts of this clonotype. V and J are TRBV12-3 or TRBV12-4 and TRBJ2-5; 9 bases are a match to TRBD1. This CDR3 contains 14 residues. J was trimmed by 7 bases and V by 5 bases; bases with no gene match: 8. For the CDR3, the DNA is TGTGCCAGCAGTCCGAGGGACAGGGAGGGGACCCAGTACTTC. Translating gives CASSPRDREGTQYF.

V gene TRBV7-2 combines with J gene TRBJ1-2, with D unresolved. Deletions cut 1 base from V and 6 bases from J, with 9 bases between. CDR1 and CDR2 (germline): SGHTA, FQGNSA. The CDR3 extends over 13 amino acids. CDR3 in amino acids: CASSLVLRDGYTF. CDR3 in DNA: TGTGCCAGCAGCTTAGTATTACGGGATGGCTACACCTTC.

This clonotype has just a few counts. This rearrangement joins TRBV25-1 to TRBJ2-3, with 13 bases identical to TRBD2. This CDR3 is built from 16 residues. The germline gives CDR1 MGHDK, CDR2 SYGVNS. V was clipped by 5 bases and J by 3 bases; unmatched bases: 5. CDR3 in DNA: TGTGCCAGCAGTCCGCGACTAGCGGGGGGTACAGATACGCAGTATTTT. Protein product: CASSPRLAGGTDTQYF.

There are many counts of this clonotype. This sequence joins TRBV7-3 and TRBJ1-2; D is possibly TRBD1 (6 bases). The CDR3 is 14 residues long. Germline-derived CDR1 and CDR2 are SGHTA and FQGTGA. V dropped 0 bases and J dropped 7 bases, with 12 bases sitting between them. The CDR3 coding sequence is TGTGCCAGCAGCTTAACTCGGTCAGGGGCTGGCTACACCTTC. Protein sequence: CASSLTRSGAGYTF.

About this clonotype itself: The junction and the germline gene differ at one end; a read error may be behind it. This chain links TRBV29-1 with TRBJ2-7; possibly TRBD1 for D (6 bases). The CDR3 spans 12 residues. The V gene's germline CDR1 is SQVTM and CDR2 ANQGSEA. CDR3 sequence (DNA): TGCAGCGCCAGGACAGTCCCCTACGAGCGGTACTTC. This sequence encodes CSARTVPYERYF.

Worth noting for this clonotype: Since a much larger clone is just one base distant, this may be a read error. The rearrangement links TRBV6-6 to TRBJ2-1; either TRBD1 or TRBD2 may fit D (5 bases each). The germline gives CDR1 MNHNY, CDR2 SVGAGI (reference sequence). The V and J ends lost 11 bases and 5 bases respectively, with 16 bases between them. The CDR3 is made up of 13 amino acids. The CDR3 loop is CAGRRDGNNEQFF. For the CDR3, the DNA is TGTGCCGGCCGAAGGGACGGAAACAATGAGCAGTTCTTC.

The V gene is TRBV2, the J gene TRBJ2-2; 7 nucleotides align to TRBD1. The V gene's germline CDR1 is SNHLY and CDR2 FYNNEI. The CDR3 is made up of 14 amino acids. J lost 1 base, V lost 8 bases, and 4 bases had no gene match. The CDR3 DNA reads TGTGCCAGCCCGAGGGACAGGAACACCGGGGAGCTGTTTTTT. Translated, it gives CASPRDRNTGELFF.

This clonotype was seen many times. Possible read error: a much larger clone is one base away. This sequence joins TRBV7-3 and TRBJ2-5, with unresolved D. Germline loops: CDR1 SGHTA, CDR2 FQGTGA. This CDR3 region has 13 residues. V was pared by 2 bases and J by 5 bases, with 9 bases between. CDR3 protein: CASSLPDWETQYF. The CDR3 DNA reads as TGTGCCAGCAGCTTACCAGACTGGGAGACCCAGTACTTC.

The table lists this clonotype with many counts. This chain uses TRBV7-8 with TRBJ1-3; 10 positions match TRBD1. The CDR3 is 14 amino acids. Germline V gene lookup returns CDR1 SGHVS and CDR2 FQNEAQ. J was trimmed by 5 bases and V by 3 bases; bases with no gene match: 1. The DNA for the CDR3 is TGTGCCAGCAGCTTCGACAGGGGGCGAAACACCATATATTTT. Translated, it gives CASSFDRGRNTIYF.

The chain joins TRBV29-1 to TRBJ1-1, with D unresolved. Deletions cut 6 bases from V and 6 bases from J, with 8 bases between. The CDR3 is made up of 10 amino acids. The V gene's germline CDR1 is SQVTM and CDR2 ANQGSEA. This CDR3 is CSVREAEAFF. CDR3 bases: TGCAGCGTGCGGGAGGCTGAAGCTTTCTTT.

This chain uses TRBV9 with TRBJ2-3, with D unclear. This CDR3 contains 13 residues. CDR1 and CDR2 from the germline V gene are SGDLS and YYNGEE. The V and J ends lost 4 bases and 2 bases respectively, with 8 bases between them. CDR3 nucleotide sequence: TGTGCCAGCAGCAGAACTGCCACAGATACGCAGTATTTT. Translating it yields CASSRTATDTQYF.

DNA of the CDR3: TGCAGTGCTAGAGCGGGACAGGGATTTTCACCCCTCCACTTT. Amino acid sequence: CSARAGQGFSPLHF. This chain joins TRBV20-1 and TRBJ1-6; TRBD1 aligns across 9 bases. With V trimmed by 1 base and J by 9 bases, 4 bases remained unmatched. Germline CDR1 and CDR2: DFQATT and SNEGSKA (reference sequence). The CDR3 runs 14 residues.

This clonotype was observed at least ten times. V gene TRBV7-9 combines with J gene TRBJ1-6, with TRBD1 as a possible D gene (6 bases). The CDR3 consists of 14 residues. V lost 0 bases and J 9 bases, leaving 9 bases between the germline ends. Germline V gene data show CDR1 as SEHNR and CDR2 as FQNEAQ (reference sequence). The CDR3 here is CASSLASGASPLHF. CDR3 coding DNA: TGTGCCAGCAGCTTAGCGTCGGGGGCTTCACCCCTCCACTTT. Drawing the rest from reference TRBV7-9 and TRBJ1-6, the complete variable domain is DTGVSQNPRHKITKRGQNVTFRCDPISEHNRLYWYRQTLGQGPEFLTYFQNEAQLEKSRLLSDRFSAERPKGSFSTLEIQRTEQGDSAMYLCASSLASGASPLHFGNGTRLTVT.